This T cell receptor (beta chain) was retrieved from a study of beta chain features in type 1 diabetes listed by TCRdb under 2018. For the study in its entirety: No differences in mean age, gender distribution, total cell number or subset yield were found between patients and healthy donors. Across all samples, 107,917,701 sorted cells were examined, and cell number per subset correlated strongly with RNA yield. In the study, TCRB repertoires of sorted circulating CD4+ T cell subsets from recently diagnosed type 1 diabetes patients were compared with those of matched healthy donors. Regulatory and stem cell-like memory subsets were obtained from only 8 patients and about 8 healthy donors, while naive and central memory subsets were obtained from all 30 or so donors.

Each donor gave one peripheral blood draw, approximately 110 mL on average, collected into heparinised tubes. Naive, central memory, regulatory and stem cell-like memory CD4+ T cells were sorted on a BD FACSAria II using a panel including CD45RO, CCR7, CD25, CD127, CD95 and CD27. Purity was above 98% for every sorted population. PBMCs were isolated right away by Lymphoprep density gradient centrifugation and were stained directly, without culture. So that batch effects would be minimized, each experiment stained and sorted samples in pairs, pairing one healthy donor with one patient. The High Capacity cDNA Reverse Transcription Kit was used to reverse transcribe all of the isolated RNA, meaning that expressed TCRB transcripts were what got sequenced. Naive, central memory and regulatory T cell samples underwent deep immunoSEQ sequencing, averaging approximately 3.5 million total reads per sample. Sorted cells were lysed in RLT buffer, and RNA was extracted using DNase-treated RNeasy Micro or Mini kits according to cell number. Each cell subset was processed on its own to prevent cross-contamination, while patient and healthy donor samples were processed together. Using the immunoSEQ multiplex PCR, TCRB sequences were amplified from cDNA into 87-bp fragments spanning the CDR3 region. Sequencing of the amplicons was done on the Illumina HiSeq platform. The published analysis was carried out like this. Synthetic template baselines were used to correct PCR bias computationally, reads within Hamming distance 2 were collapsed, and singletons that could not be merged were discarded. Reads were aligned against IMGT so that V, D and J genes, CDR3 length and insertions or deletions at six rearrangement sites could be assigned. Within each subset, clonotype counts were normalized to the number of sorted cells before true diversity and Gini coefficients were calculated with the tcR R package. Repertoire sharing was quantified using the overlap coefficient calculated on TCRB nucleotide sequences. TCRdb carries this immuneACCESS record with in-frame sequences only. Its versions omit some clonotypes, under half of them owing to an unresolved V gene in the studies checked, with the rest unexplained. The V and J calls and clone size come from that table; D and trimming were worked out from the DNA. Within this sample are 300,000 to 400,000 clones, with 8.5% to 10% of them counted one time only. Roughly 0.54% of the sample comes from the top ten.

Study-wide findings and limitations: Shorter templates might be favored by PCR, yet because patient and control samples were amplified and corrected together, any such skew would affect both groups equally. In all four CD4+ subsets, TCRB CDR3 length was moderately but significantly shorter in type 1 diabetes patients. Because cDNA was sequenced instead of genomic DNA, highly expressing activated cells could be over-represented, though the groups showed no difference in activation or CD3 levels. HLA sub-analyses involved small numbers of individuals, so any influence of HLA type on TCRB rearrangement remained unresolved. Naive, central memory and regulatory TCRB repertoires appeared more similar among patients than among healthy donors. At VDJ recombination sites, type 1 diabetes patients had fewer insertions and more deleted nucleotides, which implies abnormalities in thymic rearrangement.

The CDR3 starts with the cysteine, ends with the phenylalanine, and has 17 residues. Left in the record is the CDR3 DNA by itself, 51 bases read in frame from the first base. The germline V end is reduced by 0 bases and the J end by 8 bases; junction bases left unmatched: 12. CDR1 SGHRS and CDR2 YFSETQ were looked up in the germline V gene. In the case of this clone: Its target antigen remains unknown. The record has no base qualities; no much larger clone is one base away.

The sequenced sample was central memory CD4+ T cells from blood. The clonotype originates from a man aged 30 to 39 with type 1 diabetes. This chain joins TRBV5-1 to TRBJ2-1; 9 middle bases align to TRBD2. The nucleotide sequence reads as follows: TGCGCCAGCAGCTTGGGTAGCGGGAGTGGATCTTGGGATGAGCAGTTCTTC. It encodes CASSLGSGSGSWDEQFF.